The rows below give T cell receptor beta chains drawn from one sample of a study of blood T cell repertoires in COVID-19. Repertoires were generated with immunoSEQ multiplex PCR, while TCRdb's copy carries only in-frame clones and drops some. Of about 230,000 clones in the sample, about 90% were seen once. Sequencing was done on a sample of peripheral blood. These TCRs come from a woman between 18 and 29 years old who had recovered from COVID-19. Each CDR3 is given with its conserved first and last residue. Each record gives: V gene, D gene, CDR3 length, clone size, J gene, CDR3 DNA, CDR3 protein. The D gene is left open where the match is weak. Only part of the rows carry a size: once, few, many, or a class if the clone is expanded.

V gene: TRBV18; D gene: -; CDR3 length: 17; clone size: -; J gene: TRBJ2-2; CDR3 DNA: TGTGCCAGCTCACCACAATCAGGGCTAGGGGACACCGGGGAGCTGTTTTTT; CDR3 protein: CASSPQSGLGDTGELFF
V gene: TRBV7-9; D gene: -; CDR3 length: 19; clone size: -; J gene: TRBJ2-2; CDR3 DNA: TGTGCCAGCAGCTTCCTCCCTGAGTGGGGTACAGGGAACACCGGGGAGCTGTTTTTT; CDR3 protein: CASSFLPEWGTGNTGELFF
V gene: TRBV9; D gene: -; CDR3 length: 14; clone size: -; J gene: TRBJ1-2; CDR3 DNA: TGTGCCAGCAGCGTAGCTGGGGAGGGCTATGGCTACACCTTC; CDR3 protein: CASSVAGEGYGYTF
V gene: TRBV7-9; D gene: TRBD1; CDR3 length: 17; clone size: -; J gene: TRBJ1-2; CDR3 DNA: TGTGCCAGCAGCTTAGCGCGGACAGGGAGATTGAACTATGGCTACACCTTC; CDR3 protein: CASSLARTGRLNYGYTF
V gene: TRBV2; D gene: TRBD1; CDR3 length: 17; clone size: -; J gene: TRBJ2-3; CDR3 DNA: TGTGCCAGCACCCGGACAGGGGCCCTTTCAGGGGCAGATACGCAGTATTTT; CDR3 protein: CASTRTGALSGADTQYF
V gene: TRBV6-6; D gene: TRBD1; CDR3 length: 17; clone size: -; J gene: TRBJ1-6; CDR3 DNA: TGTGCCAGCAGACGACGCGGACAGGGGGCGAATAATTCACCCCTCCACTTT; CDR3 protein: CASRRRGQGANNSPLHF
V gene: TRBV6-6; D gene: TRBD1; CDR3 length: 15; clone size: -; J gene: TRBJ1-5; CDR3 DNA: TGTGCCAGCCGCAACCCGACAGGGATCAATCAGCCCCAGCATTTT; CDR3 protein: CASRNPTGINQPQHF
V gene: TRBV3-1/TRBV3-2; D gene: TRBD1; CDR3 length: 16; clone size: -; J gene: TRBJ2-2; CDR3 DNA: TGTGCCAGCAGCCATCACGGACAGGGCAGAACCGGGGAGCTGTTTTTT; CDR3 protein: CASSHHGQGRTGELFF
V gene: TRBV28; D gene: -; CDR3 length: 13; clone size: -; J gene: TRBJ2-1; CDR3 DNA: TGTGCCACCAAATCGAGCTCCTACAATGAGCAGTTCTTC; CDR3 protein: CATKSSSYNEQFF
V gene: TRBV3-1/TRBV3-2; D gene: -; CDR3 length: 13; clone size: -; J gene: TRBJ2-7; CDR3 DNA: TGTGCCAGCAGCCAAGATGGGCGGGACCCACAGTACTTC; CDR3 protein: CASSQDGRDPQYF
V gene: TRBV5-1; D gene: -; CDR3 length: 13; clone size: -; J gene: TRBJ2-1; CDR3 DNA: TGCGCCAGCAGCTTGGCCATTTACAATGAGCAGTTCTTC; CDR3 protein: CASSLAIYNEQFF
V gene: TRBV6-5; D gene: TRBD1; CDR3 length: 13; clone size: once; J gene: TRBJ1-1; CDR3 DNA: TGTGCCAGCGGCCGACAGGGGAGGACTGAAGCTTTCTTT; CDR3 protein: CASGRQGRTEAFF
V gene: TRBV7-8; D gene: -; CDR3 length: 14; clone size: -; J gene: TRBJ2-5; CDR3 DNA: TGTGCCAGCAGCTTACTCGAGGGGGAGGAGACCCAGTACTTC; CDR3 protein: CASSLLEGEETQYF
V gene: TRBV14; D gene: -; CDR3 length: 14; clone size: -; J gene: TRBJ1-1; CDR3 DNA: TGTGCCAGCAGCATACAACGGGGGGGAACTGAAGCTTTCTTT; CDR3 protein: CASSIQRGGTEAFF
V gene: TRBV7-2; D gene: -; CDR3 length: 14; clone size: -; J gene: TRBJ2-5; CDR3 DNA: TGTGCCAGCAGCTTTGGACAGAAACAAGAGACCCAGTACTTC; CDR3 protein: CASSFGQKQETQYF
V gene: TRBV19; D gene: TRBD1; CDR3 length: 17; clone size: -; J gene: TRBJ2-5; CDR3 DNA: TGTGCCAGTAGTATAGATTACAGGGGAACAGGGGAAGAGACCCAGTACTTC; CDR3 protein: CASSIDYRGTGEETQYF
V gene: TRBV5-1; D gene: -; CDR3 length: 15; clone size: -; J gene: TRBJ1-2; CDR3 DNA: TGCGCCAGCAGCTTGTGGTCAGAACAACCCTATGGCTACACCTTC; CDR3 protein: CASSLWSEQPYGYTF
V gene: TRBV9; D gene: -; CDR3 length: 15; clone size: -; J gene: TRBJ2-7; CDR3 DNA: TGTGCCAGCAGCGTAGCGGGGACTCGGGACAGTGAGCAGTACTTC; CDR3 protein: CASSVAGTRDSEQYF
V gene: TRBV18; D gene: -; CDR3 length: 16; clone size: -; J gene: TRBJ2-2; CDR3 DNA: TGTGCCAGCTCAACACAAGCCCCTAAGAACACCGGGGAGCTGTTTTTT; CDR3 protein: CASSTQAPKNTGELFF
V gene: TRBV19; D gene: -; CDR3 length: 15; clone size: -; J gene: TRBJ1-5; CDR3 DNA: TGTGCCAGTAGACATGGTATGGTAATCAATCAGCCCCAGCATTTT; CDR3 protein: CASRHGMVINQPQHF
V gene: TRBV6-1; D gene: TRBD2; CDR3 length: 16; clone size: -; J gene: TRBJ2-1; CDR3 DNA: TGTGCCAGCAGTGGAACTAGCGGGAGCTACTACAATGAGCAGTTCTTC; CDR3 protein: CASSGTSGSYYNEQFF
V gene: TRBV19; D gene: TRBD2; CDR3 length: 13; clone size: few; J gene: TRBJ2-1; CDR3 DNA: TGTGCCAGTAGTATAGTAGCGGGAAATGAGCAGTTCTTC; CDR3 protein: CASSIVAGNEQFF
V gene: TRBV6-4; D gene: -; CDR3 length: 17; clone size: -; J gene: TRBJ2-1; CDR3 DNA: TGTGCCAGCAGTGACATCGCTTATCGGGAGACCTACAATGAGCAGTTCTTC; CDR3 protein: CASSDIAYRETYNEQFF
V gene: TRBV20-1; D gene: -; CDR3 length: 11; clone size: -; J gene: TRBJ2-1; CDR3 DNA: TGCAGTGCCCCTGACATGGATGAGCAGTTCTTC; CDR3 protein: CSAPDMDEQFF
V gene: TRBV29-1; D gene: -; CDR3 length: 13; clone size: -; J gene: TRBJ1-2; CDR3 DNA: TGCAGCGTGGGAGGTTTGGGTTCCTATGGCTACACCTTC; CDR3 protein: CSVGGLGSYGYTF
V gene: TRBV6-5; D gene: -; CDR3 length: 15; clone size: -; J gene: TRBJ2-7; CDR3 DNA: TGTGCCAGCACTCGTACGTTGGACAGCAACTACGAGCAGTACTTC; CDR3 protein: CASTRTLDSNYEQYF
V gene: TRBV3-1/TRBV3-2; D gene: -; CDR3 length: 13; clone size: -; J gene: TRBJ1-2; CDR3 DNA: TGTGCCAGCAGCCAATCCTCGGTAGCTGGCTACACCTTC; CDR3 protein: CASSQSSVAGYTF
V gene: TRBV10-3; D gene: TRBD1; CDR3 length: 15; clone size: -; J gene: TRBJ2-7; CDR3 DNA: TGTGCCATCAGTCGTCAGGGGGACCCTCTCTACGAGCAGTACTTC; CDR3 protein: CAISRQGDPLYEQYF
V gene: TRBV5-1; D gene: TRBD1; CDR3 length: 13; clone size: -; J gene: TRBJ1-1; CDR3 DNA: TGCGCCAGCAGCTCCGACAGGGGCACTGAAGCTTTCTTT; CDR3 protein: CASSSDRGTEAFF
V gene: TRBV18; D gene: -; CDR3 length: 13; clone size: few; J gene: TRBJ2-3; CDR3 DNA: TGTGCCAGCTCACTAACTAGCACAGATACGCAGTATTTT; CDR3 protein: CASSLTSTDTQYF
V gene: TRBV9; D gene: -; CDR3 length: 14; clone size: -; J gene: TRBJ1-1; CDR3 DNA: TGTGCCAGCAGCGTAGTCGGGGGAACCACTGAAGCTTTCTTT; CDR3 protein: CASSVVGGTTEAFF
V gene: TRBV19; D gene: -; CDR3 length: 14; clone size: -; J gene: TRBJ1-2; CDR3 DNA: TGTGCCAGTTCCACCACGGTCCGTGGCTATGGCTACACCTTC; CDR3 protein: CASSTTVRGYGYTF
V gene: TRBV5-4; D gene: -; CDR3 length: 15; clone size: -; J gene: TRBJ2-2; CDR3 DNA: TGTGCCAGCAGCCCCAGGGCAGGTAACACCGGGGAGCTGTTTTTT; CDR3 protein: CASSPRAGNTGELFF
V gene: TRBV7-9; D gene: TRBD1; CDR3 length: 16; clone size: once; J gene: TRBJ2-1; CDR3 DNA: TGTGCCAGCAGCTTTACCGGGACAGGGAATTACAATGAGCAGTTCTTC; CDR3 protein: CASSFTGTGNYNEQFF
V gene: TRBV5-3; D gene: -; CDR3 length: 14; clone size: -; J gene: TRBJ1-1; CDR3 DNA: TGTGCCAGAAGCCCCGGGTTTGTAAAGACTGAAGCTTTCTTT; CDR3 protein: CARSPGFVKTEAFF
V gene: TRBV4-1; D gene: -; CDR3 length: 17; clone size: -; J gene: TRBJ2-2; CDR3 DNA: TGCGCCAGCAGACAAACGAGGTCTAGGGGGAACACCGGGGAGCTGTTTTTT; CDR3 protein: CASRQTRSRGNTGELFF
V gene: TRBV5-4; D gene: TRBD1; CDR3 length: 12; clone size: -; J gene: TRBJ2-7; CDR3 DNA: TGTGCCAGCAGCTTGGCGGACAGGGAAGGTCACTTC; CDR3 protein: CASSLADREGHF
V gene: TRBV6-2/TRBV6-3; D gene: -; CDR3 length: 15; clone size: -; J gene: TRBJ1-2; CDR3 DNA: TGTGCCAGCAGTAGGCCAGGGCACGATGACTATGGCTACACCTTC; CDR3 protein: CASSRPGHDDYGYTF
V gene: TRBV7-7; D gene: TRBD2; CDR3 length: 15; clone size: few; J gene: TRBJ2-1; CDR3 DNA: TGTGCCAGCAGCCTCTCCGGGAGGGCCGGAAATGAGCAGTTCTTC; CDR3 protein: CASSLSGRAGNEQFF
V gene: TRBV5-4; D gene: TRBD1; CDR3 length: 15; clone size: -; J gene: TRBJ2-7; CDR3 DNA: TGTGCCAGCAGCTCGCTCGGACAGGGGGCTGGAGAGCAGTACTTC; CDR3 protein: CASSSLGQGAGEQYF
V gene: TRBV5-1; D gene: -; CDR3 length: 12; clone size: -; J gene: TRBJ1-1; CDR3 DNA: TGCGCCAGCAGCTTCCAGGGGCCTGAAGCTTTCTTT; CDR3 protein: CASSFQGPEAFF
V gene: TRBV4-3; D gene: TRBD1; CDR3 length: 14; clone size: -; J gene: TRBJ1-1; CDR3 DNA: TGCGCCAGCAGCCCCGGGACAGCCCACACTGAAGCTTTCTTT; CDR3 protein: CASSPGTAHTEAFF
V gene: TRBV30; D gene: TRBD1; CDR3 length: 13; clone size: once; J gene: TRBJ2-7; CDR3 DNA: TGTGCCTGGTTAAAGGACAGGGTCGCGGAGCAGTACTTC; CDR3 protein: CAWLKDRVAEQYF
V gene: TRBV5-4; D gene: -; CDR3 length: 17; clone size: -; J gene: TRBJ2-2; CDR3 DNA: TGTGCCAGCAGCTTGGAAAGACTCAAGGCGGGGACCGGGGAGCTGTTTTTT; CDR3 protein: CASSLERLKAGTGELFF
V gene: TRBV5-4; D gene: -; CDR3 length: 15; clone size: -; J gene: TRBJ2-7; CDR3 DNA: TGTGCCAGCAGCCTACCTGGGCAGTGGTCCTACGAGCAGTACTTC; CDR3 protein: CASSLPGQWSYEQYF
V gene: TRBV27; D gene: -; CDR3 length: 14; clone size: -; J gene: TRBJ2-2; CDR3 DNA: TGTGCCAGCAGTCCCCTCGACACATTCGGGGAGCTGTTTTTT; CDR3 protein: CASSPLDTFGELFF
V gene: TRBV24-1; D gene: TRBD1; CDR3 length: 14; clone size: -; J gene: TRBJ2-1; CDR3 DNA: TGTGCCACCAGTGACCCCAGGGGGACGTCGGAGCAGTTCTTC; CDR3 protein: CATSDPRGTSEQFF
V gene: TRBV20-1; D gene: -; CDR3 length: 10; clone size: -; J gene: TRBJ2-7; CDR3 DNA: TGCAGGGTCGGCGGCTCCGAGCAGTACTTC; CDR3 protein: CRVGGSEQYF